The next 24 T cell receptor beta chains were all read from a single sample in a study of PD-L1 blockade in urothelial cancer. Sequencing was performed with immunoSEQ multiplex PCR; in TCRdb, only in-frame clones are kept and a portion is missing. The table has some 84,000 clones, 82% seen once. Here the sequenced sample was PBMCs, taken around atezolizumab (anti-PD-L1) treatment. The receptors originated from a man aged 70-80 years with urothelial cancer.

The chain joins TRBV7-9 to TRBJ2-5; 8 positions agree with TRBD1. This CDR3 spans 15 amino acids. Germline CDR1 is SEHNR and CDR2 is FQNEAQ (reference sequence). Trimming cost V 2 bases and J 4 bases; bases outside gene matches: 6. The CDR3 is CASSLPQGARETQYF. The CDR3 DNA reads as TGTGCCAGCAGCTTACCTCAGGGGGCGAGAGAGACCCAGTACTTC.

The chain joins TRBV9 to TRBJ2-6, with D possibly matching TRBD2 (5 bases). Germline values: CDR1 SGDLS, CDR2 YYNGEE. The CDR3 length is 19 residues. The V end was cut by 0 bases, the J end by 0 bases, with 16 bases between. CDR3: CASSVALAGLYSGANVLTF. The CDR3 coding sequence is TGTGCCAGCAGCGTAGCTCTGGCGGGTTTGTACTCTGGGGCCAACGTCCTGACTTTC.

This chain connects TRBV6-1 to TRBJ2-1, with 9 bases aligning to TRBD2. The germline gives CDR1 MNHNS, CDR2 SASEGT. Trimming removed 2 bases from V and 6 bases from J; junction bases left unmatched: 8. The length of the CDR3 is 16 residues. Here the CDR3 DNA reads TGTGCCAGCAGTGAACGTCCTAGCGGGGCCCGCAATGAGCAGTTCTTC. Translating it yields CASSERPSGARNEQFF.

Only one count was recorded for this clone. This chain uses TRBV5-6 with TRBJ2-3; 7 nucleotides line up with TRBD1. Germline V CDR1 and CDR2: SGHDT, YYEEEE. V was pared by 2 bases and J by 2 bases, with 8 bases of the junction left unmatched. CDR3 length equals 16 residues. The CDR3 sequence: CASSFRGQPSTDTQYF. In DNA, the CDR3 is TGTGCCAGCAGCTTTCGGGGACAGCCCTCCACAGATACGCAGTATTTT.

The chain carries TRBV5-4 and TRBJ2-1; D might be TRBD1 (5 bases). V gave up 0 bases and J gave up 8 bases, with 12 bases separating them. Germline V gives CDR1 SGHNT, CDR2 YYREEE (reference sequence). This CDR3 has 14 residues. The chain's CDR3 is CASSLVSGLDEQFF. The DNA for the CDR3 is TGTGCCAGCAGCTTGGTGTCAGGGCTGGATGAGCAGTTCTTC. The entire variable domain, with the rest obtained from reference TRBV5-4 and TRBJ2-1, is as follows: ETGVTQSPTHLIKTRGQQVTLRCSSQSGHNTVSWYQQALGQGPQFIFQYYREEENGRGNFPPRFSGLQFPNYSSELNVNALELDDSALYLCASSLVSGLDEQFFGPGTRLTVL.

The chain employs TRBV18 and TRBJ2-5; TRBD2 aligns across 11 bases. J was trimmed by 9 bases and V by 6 bases; bases with no gene match: 15. This CDR3 contains 16 residues. The V gene's germline CDR1 is KGHSH and CDR2 LQKENI. In DNA, the CDR3 is TGTGCCAGCTCTACGTCGATTAGCGGGAGGGCCCCGGCCCAGTACTTC. Protein sequence: CASSTSISGRAPAQYF.

The count of this clone is one. The chain recombines TRBV11-2 with TRBJ2-2, with 8 bases aligning to TRBD1. In germline, CDR1 is SGHAT, CDR2 FQNNGV. Trimming at V came to 0 bases and at J to 7 bases, leaving 1 base not matched to a gene. This CDR3 comprises 14 residues. Here the CDR3 reads CASSLEQGVGELFF. CDR3 in DNA: TGTGCCAGCAGCTTAGAACAGGGGGTCGGGGAGCTGTTTTTT. Variable domain in full (rest from reference TRBV11-2 and TRBJ2-2): EAGVAQSPRYKIIEKRQSVAFWCNPISGHATLYWYQQILGQGPKLLIQFQNNGVVDDSQLPKDRFSAERLKGVDSTLKIQPAKLEDSAVYLCASSLEQGVGELFFGEGSRLTVL.

This clone was seen only a few times. V and J are TRBV18 and TRBJ1-4, with 7 nucleotides matching TRBD1. The V and J ends lost 3 bases and 5 bases, in that order; junction bases with no gene match: 6. The V gene's germline CDR1 is KGHSH and CDR2 LQKENI. The CDR3 totals 15 residues. The CDR3 loop reads CASSPTTGLNEKLFF. The CDR3, as DNA: TGTGCCAGCTCACCGACGACAGGGTTAAATGAAAAACTGTTTTTT.

CDR3 nucleotide sequence: TGTGCCAGCAGCTCGCCCTACAGGGTTGGGAACACTGAAGCTTTCTTT. This codes for CASSSPYRVGNTEAFF. The V gene is TRBV5-8, the J gene TRBJ1-1; tentative D call: TRBD1 (6 bases). CDR3 length: 16 residues. The V and J ends lost 3 bases and 1 base respectively, with 16 bases between them. Germline CDR1 is SGHTS and CDR2 is YDEGEE.

The chain uses TRBV18 and TRBJ2-5; 9 nucleotides match TRBD2. CDR1 and CDR2 from the germline V gene are KGHSH and LQKENI. V lost 6 bases, J lost 3 bases, and 8 bases stayed unmatched. The CDR3 covers 15 residues. The CDR3 region is CASSPILAGEETQYF. The CDR3 nucleotides read TGTGCCAGCTCGCCAATCTTAGCGGGAGAAGAGACCCAGTACTTC.

The chain combines TRBV7-8 with TRBJ2-5, with D perhaps TRBD1 (6 bases). With 5 bases removed from V and 3 bases from J, the gap between germline ends came to 16 bases. This CDR3 contains 15 residues. CDR1 and CDR2 (germline): SGHVS, FQNEAQ. CDR3 in amino acids: CASSPRGMSEETQYF. The CDR3 DNA sequence: TGTGCCAGCAGCCCAAGGGGGATGTCCGAAGAGACCCAGTACTTC.

The J gene is TRBJ2-7, the V gene TRBV11-3, with D hard to call. The CDR3 has 14 amino acids. Germline V gene lookup returns CDR1 SGHNT and CDR2 YENEEA. V lost 5 bases and J 1 base, leaving 12 bases between the germline ends. The CDR3 DNA reads as TGTGCCAGCAGCCCACGGCGGCAATCCTACGAGCAGTACTTC. Amino acid sequence: CASSPRRQSYEQYF.

The chain employs TRBV11-2 and TRBJ1-1; D possibly corresponds to TRBD1 (5 bases). This CDR3 is 14 amino acids long. Germline V lookup: CDR1 SGHAT, CDR2 FQNNGV. V gave up 0 bases and J gave up 5 bases, with 10 bases separating them. The CDR3 spells CASSLDRVGTEAFF. CDR3 sequence (DNA): TGTGCCAGCAGCTTAGACAGGGTGGGGACTGAAGCTTTCTTT.

The CDR3 protein is CASSFLDRGLYGYTF. In nucleotides, the CDR3 is TGTGCCAGCAGTTTCCTGGACAGGGGGCTTTATGGCTACACCTTC. The chain couples TRBV6-6 to TRBJ1-2; the match to TRBD1 covers 11 bases. The V and J ends lost 4 bases and 5 bases, in that order; junction bases with no gene match: 6. The CDR3 length is 15 residues. Looked up from germline, CDR1 is MNHNY and CDR2 is SVGAGI (reference sequence).

CDR3 DNA: TGTGCCAGCAGCTTGGAGGCAGGGCATTACTTGAATCAGCCCCAGCATTTT. Encoded protein: CASSLEAGHYLNQPQHF. The gene calls are TRBV5-5 and TRBJ1-5, with D perhaps matching TRBD1 (5 bases). With 0 bases removed from V and 4 bases from J, the gap between germline ends came to 17 bases. The CDR3 has 17 amino acids. CDR1 is SGHKS, CDR2 YYEKEE, per germline (reference sequence). The full variable domain, with the rest looked up from reference TRBV5-5 and TRBJ1-5, is DAGVTQSPTHLIKTRGQQVTLRCSPISGHKSVSWYQQVLGQGPQFIFQYYEKEERGRGNFPDRFSARQFPNYSSELNVNALLLGDSALYLCASSLEAGHYLNQPQHFGDGTRLSIL.

V is TRBV5-5 and J is TRBJ1-4; D perhaps matches TRBD1 (5 bases). Deletions cut 10 bases from V and 5 bases from J, with 15 bases between. This CDR3 region has 13 residues. CDR1 is SGHKS and CDR2 is YYEKEE in the germline V gene (reference sequence). The CDR3 DNA follows: TGTGCCTCGCAACGGGGGGTGAATGAAAAACTGTTTTTT. This codes for CASQRGVNEKLFF.

The chain has TRBV5-1 and TRBJ1-3; 7 nucleotides align to TRBD1. The germline V gene encodes CDR1 SGHRS and CDR2 YFSETQ. The V and J ends lost 1 base and 0 bases, in that order; junction bases with no gene match: 7. The CDR3 consists of 17 residues. The CDR3 reads CASSLTGQVGSGNTIYF. CDR3 sequence (DNA): TGCGCCAGCAGCTTGACCGGACAGGTTGGCTCTGGAAACACCATATATTTT.

This clone was observed a single time. This chain connects TRBV11-3 to TRBJ2-1; the match to TRBD2 covers 13 bases. With 3 bases clipped from V and 2 bases from J, the junction kept 4 bases outside the gene matches. The CDR3 runs to 17 residues. Germline V lookup: CDR1 SGHNT, CDR2 YENEEA. This CDR3 reads CASSFRGTSGAYNEQFF. The CDR3 coding sequence is TGTGCCAGCAGCTTCCGGGGGACTAGCGGGGCCTACAATGAGCAGTTCTTC.

The CDR3 loop is CACHRALRNYGYTF. CDR3 nucleotide sequence: TGTGCCTGCCACAGGGCCCTTAGGAACTATGGCTACACCTTC. The genes are TRBV6-5 and TRBJ1-2, with D maybe TRBD1 (6 bases). This CDR3 region has 14 residues. V lost 11 bases and J 2 bases, leaving 18 bases between the germline ends. Germline CDR1 MNHEY, CDR2 SVGAGI.

Comments on this clone: The junction does not match germline at one end; this may be a read error. The chain employs TRBV29-1 and TRBJ2-2; 9 bases match TRBD1. Germline assignment: CDR1 SQVTM and CDR2 ANQGSEA. This CDR3 has 14 residues. In nucleotides, the CDR3 is TGCAGCGCTACGACAGGGGGGAACGCCGGGGAGCTGTTTTTT. It codes for CSATTGGNAGELFF.

This rearrangement joins TRBV19 to TRBJ1-3; tentatively, D is TRBD1 (5 bases). The CDR3 totals 14 residues. The germline V and J ends were trimmed by 5 bases and 4 bases, with 12 bases remaining between them. CDR1 and CDR2 from the germline V gene are LNHDA and SQIVND (reference sequence). Written as DNA, the CDR3 is TGTGCCAGTAGTGACAGAGGTATGGGAAACACCATATATTTT. This codes for CASSDRGMGNTIYF.

CDR3 DNA: TGTGCCAGTAAGCGTGAGCGGGAGTTAGATACGCAGTATTTT. It is translated as CASKRERELDTQYF. The chain uses TRBV7-2 and TRBJ2-3; 8 nucleotides agree with TRBD2. After removal of 9 bases from V and 5 bases from J, the junction contained 10 bases not matched to a gene. The CDR3 has 14 residues. Germline V gives CDR1 SGHTA, CDR2 FQGNSA.

The chain is built from TRBV9 and TRBJ2-3, with 9 bases aligning to TRBD1. The CDR3 has 16 amino acids. Germline values: CDR1 SGDLS, CDR2 YYNGEE. V gave up 0 bases and J gave up 0 bases; unmatched junction bases: 2. The CDR3 protein is CASSVEGQGSTDTQYF. As DNA, the CDR3 is TGTGCCAGCAGCGTAGAAGGACAGGGGAGCACAGATACGCAGTATTTT. The full variable domain, its missing parts supplied by reference TRBV9 and TRBJ2-3, is DSGVTQTPKHLITATGQRVTLRCSPRSGDLSVYWYQQSLDQGLQFLIQYYNGEERAKGNILERFSAQQFPDLHSELNLSSLELGDSALYFCASSVEGQGSTDTQYFGPGTRLTVL.

Here the CDR3 DNA reads TGTGCCAGCAGCTTAGAAGGCGGGAGGTCTCATGAGCAGTTCTTC. Protein: CASSLEGGRSHEQFF. The V and J genes are TRBV11-3 and TRBJ2-1; 8 bases agree with TRBD2. The CDR3 length is 15 residues. Germline CDR1 reads SGHNT; CDR2 reads YENEEA. The V segment lost 0 bases and the J segment 8 bases; nucleotides outside the gene matches: 6.